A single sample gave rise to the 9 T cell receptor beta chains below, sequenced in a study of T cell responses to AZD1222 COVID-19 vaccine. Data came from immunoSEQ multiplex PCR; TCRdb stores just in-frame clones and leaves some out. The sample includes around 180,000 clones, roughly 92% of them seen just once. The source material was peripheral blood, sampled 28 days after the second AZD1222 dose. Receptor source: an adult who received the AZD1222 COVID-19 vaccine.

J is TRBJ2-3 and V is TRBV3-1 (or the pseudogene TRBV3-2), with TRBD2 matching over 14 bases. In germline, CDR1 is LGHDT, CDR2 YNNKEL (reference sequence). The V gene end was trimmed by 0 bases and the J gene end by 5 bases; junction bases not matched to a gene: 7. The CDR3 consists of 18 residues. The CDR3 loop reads CASSQDPGTSGSKDTQYF. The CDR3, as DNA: TGTGCCAGCAGCCAAGACCCCGGGACTAGCGGGAGTAAAGATACGCAGTATTTT.

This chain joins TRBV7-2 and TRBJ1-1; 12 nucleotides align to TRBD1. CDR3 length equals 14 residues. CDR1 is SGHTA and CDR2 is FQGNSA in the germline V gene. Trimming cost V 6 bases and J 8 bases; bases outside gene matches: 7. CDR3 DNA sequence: TGTGCCAGCAGGGGACAGGGGGCCGAAACCGAAGCTTTCTTT. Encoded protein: CASRGQGAETEAFF.

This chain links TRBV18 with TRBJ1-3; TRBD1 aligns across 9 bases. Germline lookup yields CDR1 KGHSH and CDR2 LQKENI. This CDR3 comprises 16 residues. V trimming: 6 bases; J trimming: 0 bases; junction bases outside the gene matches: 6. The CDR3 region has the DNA TGTGCCAGCTCTCCTGGACAGGGGAGCTCTGGAAACACCATATATTTT. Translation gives CASSPGQGSSGNTIYF.

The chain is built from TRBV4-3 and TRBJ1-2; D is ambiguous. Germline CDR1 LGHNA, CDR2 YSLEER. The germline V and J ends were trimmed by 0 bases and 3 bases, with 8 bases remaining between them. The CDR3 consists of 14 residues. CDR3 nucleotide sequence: TGCGCCAGCAGCCAAGAGTCAGACGACTATGGCTACACCTTC. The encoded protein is CASSQESDDYGYTF.

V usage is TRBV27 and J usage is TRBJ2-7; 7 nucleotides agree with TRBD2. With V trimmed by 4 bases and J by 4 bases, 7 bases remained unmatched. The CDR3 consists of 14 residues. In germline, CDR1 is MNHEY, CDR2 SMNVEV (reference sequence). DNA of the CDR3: TGTGCCAGCAGTTCACGCCTAGCGGCTTACGAGCAGTACTTC. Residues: CASSSRLAAYEQYF.

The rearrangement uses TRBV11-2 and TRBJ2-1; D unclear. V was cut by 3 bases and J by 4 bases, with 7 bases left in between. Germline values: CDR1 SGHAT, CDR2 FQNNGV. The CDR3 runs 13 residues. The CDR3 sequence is CASSFEEYNEQFF. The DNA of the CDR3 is TGTGCCAGCAGCTTTGAGGAATACAATGAGCAGTTCTTC.

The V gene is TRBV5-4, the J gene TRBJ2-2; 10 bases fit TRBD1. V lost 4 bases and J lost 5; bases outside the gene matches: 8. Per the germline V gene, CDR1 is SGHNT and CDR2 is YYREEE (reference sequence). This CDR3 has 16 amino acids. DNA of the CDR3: TGTGCCAGCAGCCCCACGGGACAGGGGAGGACCGGGGAGCTGTTTTTT. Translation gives CASSPTGQGRTGELFF.

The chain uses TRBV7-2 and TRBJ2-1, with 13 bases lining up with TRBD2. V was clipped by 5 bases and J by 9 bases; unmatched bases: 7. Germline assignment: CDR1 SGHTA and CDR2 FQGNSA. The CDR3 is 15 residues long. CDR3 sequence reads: CASSQGLAGKPEQFF. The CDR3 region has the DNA TGTGCCAGCAGCCAGGGACTAGCGGGAAAACCTGAGCAGTTCTTC.

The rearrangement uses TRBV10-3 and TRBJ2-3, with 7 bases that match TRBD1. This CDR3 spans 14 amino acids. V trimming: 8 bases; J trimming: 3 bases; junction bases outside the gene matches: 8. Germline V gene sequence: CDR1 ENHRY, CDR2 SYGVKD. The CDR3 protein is CAIGQVVSTDTQYF. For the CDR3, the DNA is TGTGCCATCGGACAGGTAGTTAGTACAGATACGCAGTATTTT.